Listed below are T cell receptor beta chains from one sample, sequenced in a study of T cells in Graves' hyperthyroidism and ophthalmopathy. TCRdb called the multiplex PCR reads again in MiXCR, with one record for every CDR3 protein. The data contain hundreds of thousands of distinct CDR3 sequences, approximately 14% of them seen just once; the ten biggest clones take up about 3.9%. The sequenced sample was blood. The receptor source for this set is a woman in her thirties or forties with Graves' ophthalmopathy. CDR3s include the opening cysteine and the closing phenylalanine or tryptophan. The D gene is left open where the match is weak. Size tells how often a clone was seen (once, few, many) or the class of an expanded clone, and some rows leave it out.

d_gene,abundance,j_gene,v_gene,CDR3nt,CDR3aa
-,many,TRBJ2-4,TRBV11-2,TGTGCCAGCAGCTTTTCGTGGGAGGAGGGAAACATTCAGTACTTC,CASSFSWEEGNIQYF
TRBD2,-,TRBJ2-7,TRBV9,TGTGCCAGCAGCGGGGGGCTAGCGGGCCCCTACGAGCAGTACTTC,CASSGGLAGPYEQYF
TRBD2,many,TRBJ2-1,TRBV6-5,TGTGCCAGCAGTTACGGGCGGACTAGCGGGATAAAAAAGGTTGGTGAGCAGTTCTTC,CASSYGRTSGIKKVGEQFF
-,many,TRBJ1-2,TRBV19,TGTGCCAGTAGTATGGGACGGGGCTATGGCTACACCTTC,CASSMGRGYGYTF
-,many,TRBJ1-6,TRBV27,TGTGCCAGCAGTTTTCTAGGGGCGAATTCACCCCTCCACTTT,CASSFLGANSPLHF
TRBD1,-,TRBJ2-7,TRBV20-1,TGCAGTGCAGCCGACCGGGACAGGGGGCTCGACGAGCAGTACTTC,CSAADRDRGLDEQYF
-,many,TRBJ2-6,TRBV9,TGTGCCAGCAGCGTAGCGGCCTCTGGGGCCAACGTCCTGACTTTC,CASSVAASGANVLTF
TRBD2,many,TRBJ2-7,TRBV6-5,TGTGCCAGCAGTTACGGGTCTAGCGGAGATTACGAGCAGTACTTC,CASSYGSSGDYEQYF
TRBD1,-,TRBJ1-2,TRBV12-5,TGTGCTAGTGGTTTGGTACGATCCCAGGGGGCGGCTGGCTACACCTTC,CASGLVRSQGAAGYTF
-,-,TRBJ1-2,TRBV4-1,TGCGCCAGCAGCCAGGCCCATGGGGGGCTCGGCTACACCTTC,CASSQAHGGLGYTF
-,-,TRBJ2-7,TRBV28,TGTGCCAGCACCAATGACGGGATCTCCTACGAGCAGTACTTC,CASTNDGISYEQYF
-,many,TRBJ2-7,TRBV4-2,TGTGCCAGCAGCCAAGGCCTACCTCGGGACTCCTCCTACGAGCAGTACTTC,CASSQGLPRDSSYEQYF
-,few,TRBJ2-2,TRBV29-1,TGCAGCGTTGGCAGGGGGGTTAGTACCGGGGAGCTGTTTTTT,CSVGRGVSTGELFF